The 16 T cell receptor beta chains below were found in one sample sequenced in a study of blood T cell repertoires in COVID-19 (dated by TCRdb to the early 2020s). Library method: the immunoSEQ multiplex PCR assay. Entries here come from immuneACCESS through TCRdb and include only in-frame sequences with V and J called. Some clones fail to appear in such tables; in the studies checked, an unresolved V gene covers under half of the shortfall, and the cause of the remainder is unknown. The sample includes 100,000 to 150,000 clones, with 90% observed a single time. The ten top clones hold about 4% of the sample. Sequenced: peripheral blood. The receptors originated from a man aged 50-60 years with active COVID-19.

This clone was found a few times. J is TRBJ1-1 and V is TRBV5-8; D is possibly TRBD1 (6 bases). V lost 4 bases and J 3 bases, leaving 10 bases between the germline ends. CDR1 is SGHTS, CDR2 YDEGEE, per germline. The CDR3 contains 13 residues. CDR3 in amino acids: CASSPDSYTEAFF. CDR3 DNA sequence: TGTGCCAGCAGCCCGGACAGCTACACTGAAGCTTTCTTT.

This rearrangement joins TRBV7-8 to TRBJ1-5; 8 bases fit TRBD1. The CDR3 loop spans 15 amino acids. CDR1 and CDR2 from the germline V gene are SGHVS and FQNEAQ. V was pared by 5 bases and J by 4 bases, with 7 bases of the junction left unmatched. The CDR3 DNA reads as TGTGCCAGCAGCCCGGGAGACAGGGGAAATCAGCCCCAGCATTTT. It translates to CASSPGDRGNQPQHF.

The chain couples TRBV6-5 to TRBJ2-2; 10 bases map to TRBD1. Germline V gene sequence: CDR1 MNHEY, CDR2 SVGAGI. Unmatched junction bases numbered 8, after V lost 7 bases and J lost 6 bases. The CDR3 contains 15 residues. The CDR3 region has the DNA TGTGCCAGCAACGACAGGGGGCGGGTCGCCGGGGAGCTGTTTTTT. Protein sequence: CASNDRGRVAGELFF.

The rearrangement uses TRBV7-3 and TRBJ1-1; 10 nucleotides match TRBD1. The CDR3 is made up of 14 amino acids. Unmatched junction bases numbered 0, after V lost 0 bases and J lost 5 bases. Germline loops: CDR1 SGHTA, CDR2 FQGTGA. CDR3 sequence: CASSLTGQGTEAFF. CDR3 nucleotides: TGTGCCAGCAGCTTAACGGGACAGGGGACTGAAGCTTTCTTT.

The chain carries TRBV5-4 and TRBJ1-1; D remains ambiguous. The CDR3 loop spans 14 amino acids. V lost 0 bases, J lost 2 bases, and 8 bases lay in between. Germline V gene data show CDR1 as SGHNT and CDR2 as YYREEE (reference sequence). CDR3: CASSLAAGNTEAFF. Written as DNA, the CDR3 is TGTGCCAGCAGCTTGGCCGCAGGAAACACTGAAGCTTTCTTT.

V usage is TRBV30 and J usage is TRBJ1-3, with 9 bases identical to TRBD1. CDR3 length: 16 residues. CDR1 and CDR2 from the germline V gene are GTSNPN and SVGIG (reference sequence). J lost 3 bases, V lost 1 base, and 7 bases had no gene match. DNA for the CDR3: TGTGCCTGGAGTGGCCGCGGACAGGGGAGTGGAAACACCATATATTTT. Translating gives CAWSGRGQGSGNTIYF.

The J gene is TRBJ2-1, the V gene TRBV18; TRBD2 matches 7 bases. In germline, CDR1 is KGHSH, CDR2 LQKENI. The trim removed 3 bases at V and 4 bases at J, leaving 6 bases unmatched. This CDR3 is built from 15 residues. CDR3 bases: TGTGCCAGCTCACCCTCGGGAGGATTATACAATGAGCAGTTCTTC. It yields the protein CASSPSGGLYNEQFF.

The chain carries TRBV6-5 and TRBJ2-2; 8 bases are shared with TRBD2. Germline loops: CDR1 MNHEY, CDR2 SVGAGI. V dropped 4 bases and J dropped 7; count of bases not matched to a gene: 11. The length of the CDR3 is 16 residues. The chain's CDR3 is CASSFNGRALGGELFF. The CDR3, as DNA: TGTGCCAGCAGTTTTAACGGGAGGGCCCTTGGCGGGGAGCTGTTTTTT.

To note about this clone: The junction differs from germline at one of its ends, possibly a read error. The chain joins TRBV25-1 to TRBJ2-2; a possible D gene is TRBD2 (5 bases). The V gene's germline CDR1 is MGHDK and CDR2 SYGVNS. There are 16 residues in the CDR3. This CDR3 is CASSDSSRANTGKLFF. In DNA, the CDR3 is TGTGCCAGCAGTGATTCGTCTAGAGCGAACACCGGGAAGCTGTTTTTT.

This chain links TRBV6-5 with TRBJ1-5, with TRBD1 identical over 8 bases. The CDR3 extends over 15 amino acids. Germline loops: CDR1 MNHEY, CDR2 SVGAGI. Unmatched junction bases numbered 7, after V lost 6 bases and J lost 3 bases. The CDR3 DNA reads as TGTGCCAGCAGGACAGGGGAGGGGAACAATCAGCCCCAGCATTTT. It yields the protein CASRTGEGNNQPQHF.

J is TRBJ2-3 and V is TRBV15; 8 positions agree with TRBD2. This CDR3 spans 15 amino acids. In germline, CDR1 is LNHNV, CDR2 YYDKDF (reference sequence). The ends lost 5 bases at V and 0 bases at J; junction bases unmatched: 4. The CDR3 reads CATSRGGRSTDTQYF. In DNA form, the CDR3 reads TGTGCCACCAGCCGGGGGGGCCGTAGCACAGATACGCAGTATTTT. The complete variable domain, with remaining parts taken from reference TRBV15 and TRBJ2-3, reads DAMVIQNPRYQVTQFGKPVTLSCSQTLNHNVMYWYQQKSSQAPKLLFHYYDKDFNNEADTPDNFQSRRPNTSFCFLDIRSPGLGDTAMYLCATSRGGRSTDTQYFGPGTRLTVL.

The V and J genes are TRBV10-1 and TRBJ2-1; D is perhaps TRBD1 (5 bases). This CDR3 is built from 14 residues. Trimming stripped 0 bases from V and 9 bases from J, with 12 bases between. Germline CDR1 reads WNHNN; CDR2 reads SYGVQD (reference sequence). The DNA of the CDR3 is TGCGCCAGCAGTGAGTCGGCAGGGATCGGTGAGCAGTTCTTC. Its protein is CASSESAGIGEQFF.

This clone appeared once. This sequence joins TRBV4-1 and TRBJ2-5; 10 nucleotides line up with TRBD2. The CDR3 extends over 16 amino acids. J gave up 5 bases and V 3 bases, and 9 bases lay outside the gene matches. Germline values: CDR1 MGHRA, CDR2 YSYEKL. The CDR3 DNA follows: TGCGCCAGCAGCCAGGGGCTCAGTAGCGGGGGGGAGACCCAGTACTTC. This encodes CASSQGLSSGGETQYF.

The chain is built from TRBV7-9 and TRBJ1-5; 7 bases are a match to TRBD1. The V segment lost 4 bases and the J segment 3 bases; nucleotides outside the gene matches: 3. The CDR3 contains 14 residues. The germline CDR1 and CDR2 sequences are SEHNR and FQNEAQ (reference sequence). The CDR3 nucleotides read TGTGCCAGCAGCTCACAGGGGCACAATCAGCCCCAGCATTTT. Encoded protein: CASSSQGHNQPQHF.

This rearrangement joins TRBV6-5 to TRBJ1-1; D possibly corresponds to TRBD1 (5 bases). This CDR3 contains 14 residues. Trimming left V 5 bases short and J 4 bases short, with 14 bases between. The V gene's germline CDR1 is MNHEY and CDR2 SVGAGI. CDR3 coding DNA: TGTGCCAGCAGTCCCACAGGTCAGGGCACTGAAGCTTTCTTT. The encoded protein is CASSPTGQGTEAFF.

The rearrangement joins TRBV6-4 to TRBJ2-2, with 7 positions matching TRBD2. J was trimmed by 7 bases and V by 4 bases; bases with no gene match: 9. This CDR3 spans 15 amino acids. From germline, CDR1 is MRHNA and CDR2 SNTAGT. This CDR3 reads CASSAENVAGGELFF. CDR3 DNA: TGTGCCAGCAGTGCAGAGAACGTAGCGGGCGGGGAGCTGTTTTTT.